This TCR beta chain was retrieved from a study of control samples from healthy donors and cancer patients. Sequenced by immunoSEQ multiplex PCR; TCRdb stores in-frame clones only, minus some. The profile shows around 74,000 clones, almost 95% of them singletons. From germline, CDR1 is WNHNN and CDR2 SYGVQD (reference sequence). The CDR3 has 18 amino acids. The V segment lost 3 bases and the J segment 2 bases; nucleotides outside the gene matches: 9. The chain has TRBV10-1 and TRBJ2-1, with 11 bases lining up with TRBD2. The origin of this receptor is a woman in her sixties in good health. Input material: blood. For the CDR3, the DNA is TGCGCCAGCAGTGATTTGAGACTAGCGGGACCCCCCTACAATGAGCAGTTCTTC. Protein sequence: CASSDLRLAGPPYNEQFF.